The rows below give T cell receptor beta chains drawn from one sample of a study of cytomegalovirus exposure and HLA in healthy donors. Clones were read by immunoSEQ multiplex PCR, and TCRdb kept only the in-frame ones, dropping some. Of tens of thousands of clones detected, around 94% appear once; the ten largest clones hold 3% to 3.5%. The source material was PBMCs. The receptors here all came from a woman aged 18-35 years in good health and CMV-seropositive. The CDR3 runs from the conserved cysteine through the conserved F or W. The D gene is left open where the match is weak. Only part of the rows carry a size: once, few, many, or a class if the clone is expanded.

clone size	V gene	J gene	D gene	CDR3 protein	CDR3 DNA
NA	TRBV6-5	TRBJ1-1	NA	CASSRTVNTEAFF	TGTGCCAGCTCCCGGACAGTGAACACTGAAGCTTTCTTT
NA	TRBV12-5	TRBJ2-1	NA	CASGFEGKGIVISYNEQFF	TGTGCTAGTGGTTTCGAGGGAAAGGGAATCGTCATAAGTTACAATGAGCAGTTCTTC
few	TRBV2	TRBJ1-5	TRBD1	CASMGQGGQPQHF	TGTGCCAGCATGGGACAGGGAGGCCAGCCCCAGCATTTT
NA	TRBV28	TRBJ1-1	NA	CASSPGAEAFF	TGTGCCAGCAGCCCGGGGGCTGAAGCTTTCTTT
few	TRBV12-5	TRBJ1-2	TRBD1	CASGHFRGLYTF	TGTGCTAGTGGCCACTTTAGGGGGCTCTACACCTTC
few	TRBV5-1	TRBJ2-2	NA	CASSLEHGELFF	TGCGCCAGCAGCTTGGAACACGGGGAGCTGTTTTTT
NA	TRBV5-1	TRBJ2-1	TRBD2	CASSLVLAGGPGSYNEQFF	TGCGCCAGCAGCTTGGTACTAGCGGGAGGGCCGGGATCCTACAATGAGCAGTTCTTC
NA	TRBV5-1	TRBJ1-1	NA	CASRRERNTEAFF	TGCGCCAGCAGACGGGAGAGGAACACTGAAGCTTTCTTT
NA	TRBV30	TRBJ1-2	TRBD1	CAWSGGGTGYGYTF	TGTGCCTGGAGTGGGGGCGGGACAGGCTATGGCTACACCTTC
NA	TRBV4-2	TRBJ2-3	TRBD2	CASSQAVREGRDTQYF	TGTGCCAGCAGCCAAGCTGTGCGGGAGGGCCGTGATACGCAGTATTTT
once	TRBV15	TRBJ2-7	TRBD1	CATSRDRYRGNREQYF	TGTGCCACCAGCAGAGATAGGTACAGGGGTAACCGCGAGCAGTACTTC
NA	TRBV7-9	TRBJ1-5	NA	CASSLGGGDQPQHF	TGTGCCAGCAGCTTAGGGGGAGGGGATCAGCCCCAGCATTTT
NA	TRBV7-2	TRBJ2-1	TRBD2	CASSHGLAGDEQFF	TGTGCCAGCAGCCACGGACTAGCGGGAGATGAGCAGTTCTTC
NA	TRBV9	TRBJ2-5	TRBD2	CASSQRETSGSRQETQYF	TGTGCCAGCAGCCAAAGGGAGACTAGCGGGAGTAGGCAAGAGACCCAGTACTTC
NA	TRBV2	TRBJ1-3	NA	CASKQGTNTIYF	TGTGCCAGCAAACAGGGCACAAACACCATATATTTT
NA	TRBV28	TRBJ1-5	NA	CASRPRTSGRNQPQHF	TGTGCCAGCAGACCAAGGACAAGCGGGCGCAATCAGCCCCAGCATTTT
NA	TRBV5-1	TRBJ1-4	TRBD1	CASRSGTAAEKLFF	TGCGCCAGCAGGTCCGGGACAGCAGCTGAAAAACTGTTTTTT
NA	TRBV9	TRBJ2-2	TRBD2	CASSPRRGENSGELFF	TGTGCCAGCAGCCCCCGGCGGGGGGAGAACTCCGGGGAGCTGTTTTTT
NA	TRBV29-1	TRBJ1-2	TRBD1	CSVVSTGDDGYTF	TGCAGCGTTGTCTCTACAGGGGATGATGGCTACACCTTC
NA	TRBV27	TRBJ2-1	NA	CASSLSGASSYNEQFF	TGTGCCAGCAGTTTATCAGGGGCCAGCTCCTACAATGAGCAGTTCTTC
NA	TRBV7-9	TRBJ1-1	NA	CASSLVGLARPNTEAFF	TGTGCCAGCAGCTTAGTAGGGCTAGCTAGGCCGAACACTGAAGCTTTCTTT
NA	TRBV29-1	TRBJ2-7	TRBD2	CSVEERLAGGNEQYF	TGCAGCGTTGAAGAGAGACTAGCGGGAGGAAACGAGCAGTACTTC
NA	TRBV4-2	TRBJ2-7	TRBD1	CASSSGQATYEQYF	TGTGCCAGCAGCTCGGGACAGGCTACCTACGAGCAGTACTTC
NA	TRBV4-1	TRBJ2-7	TRBD1	CASSLVGQNYEQYF	TGCGCCAGCAGCCTAGTGGGACAGAACTACGAGCAGTACTTC
NA	TRBV27	TRBJ1-1	NA	CASSLISPGGTEAFF	TGTGCCAGCAGTTTAATTTCTCCGGGGGGCACTGAAGCTTTCTTT
once	TRBV5-4	TRBJ2-5	NA	CASSLIQETQYF	TGTGCCAGCAGCTTAATACAAGAGACCCAGTACTTC
once	TRBV2	TRBJ2-7	NA	CASSFDSDHEQYF	TGTGCCAGCAGCTTCGACAGCGACCACGAGCAGTACTTC
NA	TRBV14	TRBJ2-1	TRBD2	CASSPGTSGLYNEQFF	TGTGCCAGCAGTCCCGGGACTAGCGGCCTCTACAATGAGCAGTTCTTC
NA	TRBV14	TRBJ2-3	NA	CASSQDSGYSTDTQYF	TGTGCCAGCAGCCAAGATTCCGGGTACAGCACAGATACGCAGTATTTT
NA	TRBV7-8	TRBJ2-1	TRBD2	CASSSGGVIRQFF	TGTGCCAGCAGTAGCGGGGGGGTAATTCGGCAGTTCTTC
NA	TRBV28	TRBJ2-7	NA	CASSFDKISYEQYF	TGTGCCAGCAGTTTTGACAAGATCTCCTACGAGCAGTACTTC
NA	TRBV4-3	TRBJ2-4	TRBD2	CASSQDRAGANIQYF	TGCGCCAGCAGCCAAGATCGAGCGGGGGCTAACATTCAGTACTTC
NA	TRBV18	TRBJ2-2	NA	CASSPPEGPRRELFF	TGTGCCAGCTCACCACCGGAGGGACCGCGCCGGGAGCTGTTTTTT
NA	TRBV19	TRBJ1-5	TRBD1	CASSYGQGVHQPQHF	TGTGCCAGTAGTTACGGACAGGGGGTTCATCAGCCCCAGCATTTT
NA	TRBV20-1	TRBJ1-1	NA	CSAKRGAEAFF	TGCAGTGCTAAAAGGGGTGCTGAAGCTTTCTTT
NA	TRBV5-8	TRBJ1-4	TRBD1	CASSSLAPGTGERSEKLFF	TGTGCCAGCAGCTCCTTGGCTCCCGGGACAGGGGAACGTAGTGAAAAACTGTTTTTT
NA	TRBV28	TRBJ1-6	TRBD1	CASTTTGGWNSPLHF	TGTGCCAGCACTACCACAGGGGGCTGGAATTCACCCCTCCACTTT
NA	TRBV11-3	TRBJ2-3	NA	CASSFGGSVGSDTQYF	TGTGCCAGCAGCTTTGGGGGGTCGGTCGGGTCGGATACGCAGTATTTT
NA	TRBV12-1	TRBJ2-1	NA	CASSFAGGGLAGVRSYNEQFF	TGTGCCAGCAGCTTTGCGGGGGGTGGCTTAGCGGGAGTACGTTCCTACAATGAGCAGTTCTTC
NA	TRBV27	TRBJ1-5	NA	CASRRARNQPQHF	TGTGCCAGCCGGAGGGCCAGGAATCAGCCCCAGCATTTT
NA	TRBV10-1	TRBJ2-7	NA	CASSERRAYEQYF	TGCGCCAGCAGTGAGCGGAGGGCCTACGAGCAGTACTTC
NA	TRBV5-5	TRBJ1-1	TRBD1	CASSLTGTGGGNTEAFF	TGTGCCAGCAGCTTAACCGGGACAGGGGGCGGAAACACTGAAGCTTTCTTT
few	TRBV4-3	TRBJ1-6	TRBD1	CASSKGDRGTSPLHF	TGCGCCAGCAGCAAAGGGGACAGGGGGACTTCACCCCTCCACTTT
NA	TRBV15	TRBJ2-1	TRBD1	CATSSSTGTGSLEQFF	TGTGCCACCAGCAGCAGTACCGGGACAGGGTCACTTGAGCAGTTCTTC